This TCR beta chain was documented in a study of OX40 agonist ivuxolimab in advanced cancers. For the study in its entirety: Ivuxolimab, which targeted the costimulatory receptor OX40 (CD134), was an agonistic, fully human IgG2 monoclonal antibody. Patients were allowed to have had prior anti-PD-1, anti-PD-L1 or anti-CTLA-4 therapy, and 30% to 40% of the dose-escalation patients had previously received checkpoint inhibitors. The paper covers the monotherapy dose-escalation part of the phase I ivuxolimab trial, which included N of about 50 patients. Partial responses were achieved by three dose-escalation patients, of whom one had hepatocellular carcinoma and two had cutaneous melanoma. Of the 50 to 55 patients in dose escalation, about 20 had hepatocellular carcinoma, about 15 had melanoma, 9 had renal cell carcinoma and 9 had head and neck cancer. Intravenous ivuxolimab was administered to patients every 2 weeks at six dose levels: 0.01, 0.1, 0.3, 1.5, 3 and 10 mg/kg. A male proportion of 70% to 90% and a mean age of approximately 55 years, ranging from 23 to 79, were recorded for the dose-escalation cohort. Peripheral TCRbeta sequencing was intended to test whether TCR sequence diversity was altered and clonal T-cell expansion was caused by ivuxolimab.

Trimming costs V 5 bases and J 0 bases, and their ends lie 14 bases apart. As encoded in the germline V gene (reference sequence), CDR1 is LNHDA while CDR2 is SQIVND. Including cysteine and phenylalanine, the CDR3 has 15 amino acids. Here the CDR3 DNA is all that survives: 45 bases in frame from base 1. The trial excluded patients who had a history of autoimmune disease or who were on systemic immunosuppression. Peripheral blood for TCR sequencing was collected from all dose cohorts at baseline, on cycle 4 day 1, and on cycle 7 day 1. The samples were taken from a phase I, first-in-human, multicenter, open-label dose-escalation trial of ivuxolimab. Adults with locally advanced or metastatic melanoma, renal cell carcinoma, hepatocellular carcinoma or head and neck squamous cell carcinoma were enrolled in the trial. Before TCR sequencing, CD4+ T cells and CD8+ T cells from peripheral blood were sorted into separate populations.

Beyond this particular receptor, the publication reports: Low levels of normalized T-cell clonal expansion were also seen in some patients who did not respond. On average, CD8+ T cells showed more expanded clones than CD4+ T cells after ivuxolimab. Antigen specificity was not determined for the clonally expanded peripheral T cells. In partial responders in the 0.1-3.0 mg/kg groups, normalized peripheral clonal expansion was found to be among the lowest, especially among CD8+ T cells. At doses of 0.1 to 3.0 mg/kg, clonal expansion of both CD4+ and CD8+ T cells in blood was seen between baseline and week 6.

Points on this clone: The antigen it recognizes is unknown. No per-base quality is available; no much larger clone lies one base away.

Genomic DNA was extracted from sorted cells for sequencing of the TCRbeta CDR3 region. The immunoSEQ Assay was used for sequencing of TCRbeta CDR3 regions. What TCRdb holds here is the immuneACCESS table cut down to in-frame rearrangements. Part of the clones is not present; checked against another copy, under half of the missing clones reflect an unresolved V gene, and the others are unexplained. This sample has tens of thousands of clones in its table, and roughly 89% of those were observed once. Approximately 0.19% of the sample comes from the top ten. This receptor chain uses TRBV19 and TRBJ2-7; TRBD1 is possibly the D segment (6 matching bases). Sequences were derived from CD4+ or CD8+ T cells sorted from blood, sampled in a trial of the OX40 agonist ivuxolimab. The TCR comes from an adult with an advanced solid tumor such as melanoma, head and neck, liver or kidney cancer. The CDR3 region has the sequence CASSRQVPSSYEQYF. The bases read TGTGCCAGTAGTCGACAGGTCCCTAGCTCCTACGAGCAGTACTTC.